Sequencing of this T cell receptor (beta chain) was carried out in a study of technical replicates of blood from a few donors. In germline, CDR1 is SGHTA, CDR2 FQGNSA. The junction had 7 bases not matched to a gene; V was cut back by 3 bases and J by 4 bases. This CDR3 comprises 15 residues. TCRdb's table, derived via immunoSEQ multiplex PCR, lists solely in-frame clones and lacks some. The sample includes tens of thousands of clones, 85% to 95% of them seen just once. The sequence derives from a human donor in good health. Sequenced material: T cells isolated from PBMCs. The V call is TRBV7-2, the J call TRBJ2-7, with TRBD2 matching 9 bases. CDR3 nucleotides: TGTGCCAGCAGCTTGGTACTAGCGGGCGTATACGAGCAGTACTTC. Its translation is CASSLVLAGVYEQYF.